Given below is one T cell receptor (beta chain) in context. Its cognate antigen is unknown. Produced via immunoSEQ multiplex PCR; TCRdb's table is partial and in-frame only. The sample includes more than 2,000,000 clones, about 92% of them seen just once. This record comes from a study of shared clonotypes between healthy human individuals. Regarding the study as a whole: Several donors held about 5% of naive CD4 clonotypes in common.

The sequenced sample consisted of naive CD4+ T cells sorted from blood. Indicated subset: CD45RA+ positively selected. The TCR was taken from a young man in good health.

The CDR3 protein is CASSQQGNSYNSPLHF. CDR3 DNA sequence: TGTGCCAGCAGCCAGCAGGGTAACTCCTATAATTCACCCCTCCACTTT. The chain employs TRBV11-2 and TRBJ1-6, with D maybe TRBD1 (5 bases). The V end was cut by 5 bases, the J end by 0 bases, with 11 bases between. In germline, CDR1 is SGHAT, CDR2 FQNNGV. This CDR3 is built from 16 residues.